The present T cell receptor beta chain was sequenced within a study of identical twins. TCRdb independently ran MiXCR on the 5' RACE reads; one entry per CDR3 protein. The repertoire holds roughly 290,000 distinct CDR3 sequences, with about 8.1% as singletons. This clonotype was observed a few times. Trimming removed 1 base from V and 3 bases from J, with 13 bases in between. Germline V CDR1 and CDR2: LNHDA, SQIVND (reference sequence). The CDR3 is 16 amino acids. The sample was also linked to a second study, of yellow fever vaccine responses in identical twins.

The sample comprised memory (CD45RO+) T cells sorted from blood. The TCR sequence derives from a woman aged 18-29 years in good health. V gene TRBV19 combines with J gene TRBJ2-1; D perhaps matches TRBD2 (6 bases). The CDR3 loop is CASSIVYGTDYNEQFF. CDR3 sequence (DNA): TGTGCCAGTAGTATAGTTTATGGGACTGACTACAATGAGCAGTTCTTC.